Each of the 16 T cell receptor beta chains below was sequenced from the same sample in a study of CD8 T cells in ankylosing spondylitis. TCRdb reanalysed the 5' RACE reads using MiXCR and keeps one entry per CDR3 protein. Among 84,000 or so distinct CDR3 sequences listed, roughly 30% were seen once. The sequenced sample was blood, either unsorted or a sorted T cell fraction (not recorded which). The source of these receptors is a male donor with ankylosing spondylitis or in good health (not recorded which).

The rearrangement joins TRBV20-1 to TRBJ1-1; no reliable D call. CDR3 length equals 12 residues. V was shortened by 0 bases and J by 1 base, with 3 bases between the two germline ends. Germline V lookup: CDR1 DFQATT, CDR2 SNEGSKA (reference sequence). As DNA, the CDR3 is TGCAGTGCTAGAGACCAGAACACTGAAGCTTTCTTT. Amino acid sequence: CSARDQNTEAFF.

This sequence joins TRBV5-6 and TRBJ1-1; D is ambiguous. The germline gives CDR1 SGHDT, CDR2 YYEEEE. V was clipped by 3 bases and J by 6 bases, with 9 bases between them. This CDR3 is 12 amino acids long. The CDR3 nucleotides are TGTGCCAGCAGCTCGAACAAGGCTGAAGCTTTCTTT. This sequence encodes CASSSNKAEAFF. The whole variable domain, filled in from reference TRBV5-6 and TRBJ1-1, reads DAGVTQSPTHLIKTRGQQVTLRCSPKSGHDTVSWYQQALGQGPQFIFQYYEEEERQRGNFPDRFSGHQFPNYSSELNVNALLLGDSALYLCASSSNKAEAFFGQGTRLTVV.

CDR3 in DNA: TGTGCCACCAGCGAGTTAGCGGGAGCGGGAGACAATGAGCAGTTCTTC. Translated: CATSELAGAGDNEQFF. The chain recombines TRBV15 with TRBJ2-1, with 9 nucleotides matching TRBD2. Germline CDR1 is LNHNV and CDR2 is YYDKDF (reference sequence). Losses at the gene ends were 5 bases for V and 5 bases for J; bases not matched to a gene: 10. The CDR3 has 16 amino acids.

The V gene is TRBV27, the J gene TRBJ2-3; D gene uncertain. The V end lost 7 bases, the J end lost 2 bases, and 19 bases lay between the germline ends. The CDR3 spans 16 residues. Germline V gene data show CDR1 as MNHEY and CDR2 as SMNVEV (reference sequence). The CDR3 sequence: CASTSAKLRNTDTQYF. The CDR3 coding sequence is TGTGCCAGCACCTCTGCAAAGTTGAGGAACACAGATACGCAGTATTTT.

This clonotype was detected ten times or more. CDR3 DNA: TGCAGTGCTAGAGAAACGACAGGGAGTTCACCCCTCCACTTT. Its translation is CSARETTGSSPLHF. The chain has TRBV20-1 and TRBJ1-6, with TRBD1 matching over 7 bases. Per germline, CDR1 DFQATT and CDR2 SNEGSKA (reference sequence). V dropped 0 bases and J dropped 9; count of bases not matched to a gene: 5. The CDR3 length is 14 residues.

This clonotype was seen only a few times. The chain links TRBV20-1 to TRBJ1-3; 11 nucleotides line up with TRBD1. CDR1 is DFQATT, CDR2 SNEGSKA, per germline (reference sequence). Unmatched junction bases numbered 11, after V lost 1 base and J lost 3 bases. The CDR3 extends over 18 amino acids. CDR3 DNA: TGCAGTGCTAGAGCAACGGGACAGGGGGACCCTCTTGGAAACACCATATATTTT. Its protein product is CSARATGQGDPLGNTIYF.

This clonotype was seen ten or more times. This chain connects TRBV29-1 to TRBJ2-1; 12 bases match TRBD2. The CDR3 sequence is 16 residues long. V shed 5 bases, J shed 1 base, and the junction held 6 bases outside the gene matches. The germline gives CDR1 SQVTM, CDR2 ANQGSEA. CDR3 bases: TGCAGCGTTCAACTAGCGGGAGGCCGTTCCTACAATGAGCAGTTCTTC. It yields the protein CSVQLAGGRSYNEQFF.

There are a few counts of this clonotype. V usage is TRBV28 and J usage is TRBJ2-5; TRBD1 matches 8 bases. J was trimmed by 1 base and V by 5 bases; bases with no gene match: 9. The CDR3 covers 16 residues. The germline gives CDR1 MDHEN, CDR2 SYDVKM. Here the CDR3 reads CASSTSGGSLQETQYF. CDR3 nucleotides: TGTGCCAGCAGTACTTCAGGGGGCTCCCTCCAAGAGACCCAGTACTTC.

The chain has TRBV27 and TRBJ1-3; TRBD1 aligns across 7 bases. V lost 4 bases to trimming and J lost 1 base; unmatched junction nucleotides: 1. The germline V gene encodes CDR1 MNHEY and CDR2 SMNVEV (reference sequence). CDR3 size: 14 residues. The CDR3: CASSSTGSGNTIYF. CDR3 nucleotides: TGTGCCAGCAGTTCGACAGGGTCTGGAAACACCATATATTTT.

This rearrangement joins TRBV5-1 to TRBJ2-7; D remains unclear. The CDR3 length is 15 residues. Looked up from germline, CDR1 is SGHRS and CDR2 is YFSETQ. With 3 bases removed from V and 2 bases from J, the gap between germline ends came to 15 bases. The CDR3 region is CASSSLKRDPYEQYF. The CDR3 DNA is TGCGCCAGCAGCTCATTAAAGCGCGATCCCTACGAGCAGTACTTC.

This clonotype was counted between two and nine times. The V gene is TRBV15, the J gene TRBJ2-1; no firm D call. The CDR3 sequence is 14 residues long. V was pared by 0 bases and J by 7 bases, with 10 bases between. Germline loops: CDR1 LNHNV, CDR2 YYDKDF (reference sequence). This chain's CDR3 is CATSRDNRRNEQFF. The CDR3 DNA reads TGTGCCACCAGCAGAGATAATCGGCGGAATGAGCAGTTCTTC.

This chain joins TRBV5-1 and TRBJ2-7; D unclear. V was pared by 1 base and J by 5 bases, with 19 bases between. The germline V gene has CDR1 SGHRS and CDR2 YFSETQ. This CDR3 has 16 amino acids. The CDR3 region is CASSLMSGPKIDEQYF. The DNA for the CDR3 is TGCGCCAGCAGCTTGATGTCGGGCCCGAAGATCGACGAGCAGTACTTC.

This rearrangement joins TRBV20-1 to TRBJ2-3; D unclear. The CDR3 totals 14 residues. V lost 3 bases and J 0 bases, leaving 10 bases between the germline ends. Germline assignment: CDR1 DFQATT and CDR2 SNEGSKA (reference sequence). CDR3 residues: CSARVITSTDTQYF. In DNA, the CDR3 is TGCAGTGCTAGGGTTATCACTAGCACAGATACGCAGTATTTT.

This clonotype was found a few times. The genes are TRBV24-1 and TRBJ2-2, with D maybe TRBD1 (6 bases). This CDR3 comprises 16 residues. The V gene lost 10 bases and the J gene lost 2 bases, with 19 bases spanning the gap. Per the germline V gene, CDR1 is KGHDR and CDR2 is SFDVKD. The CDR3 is CATERQGPLNTGELFF. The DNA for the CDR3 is TGTGCCACAGAACGCCAGGGGCCCCTTAACACCGGGGAGCTGTTTTTT.

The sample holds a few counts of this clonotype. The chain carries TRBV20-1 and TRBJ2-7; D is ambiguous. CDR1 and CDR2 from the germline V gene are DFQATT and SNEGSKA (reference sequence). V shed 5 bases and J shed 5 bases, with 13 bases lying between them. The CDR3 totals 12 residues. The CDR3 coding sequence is TGCAGTGCTCACCCTTTGGGTGACGAGCAGTACTTC. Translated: CSAHPLGDEQYF.

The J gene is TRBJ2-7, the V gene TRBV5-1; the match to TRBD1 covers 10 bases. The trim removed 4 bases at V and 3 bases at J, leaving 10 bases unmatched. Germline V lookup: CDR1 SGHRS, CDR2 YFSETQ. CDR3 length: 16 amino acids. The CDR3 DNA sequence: TGCGCCAGCAGCCCCCGACAGGGGGCTAATATCTACGAGCAGTACTTC. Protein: CASSPRQGANIYEQYF.